The 25 T cell receptor beta chains below all came from one sample that was sequenced in a study of T-cell memory formation after mild COVID-19. Via MiXCR, TCRdb re-called the 5' RACE reads, giving one row per CDR3 protein. The repertoire holds around 250,000 distinct CDR3 sequences, with approximately 10% as singletons. The sample taken for sequencing was PBMCs or a T cell subset sorted from them (not recorded which). Receptors originate from a man younger than 35 who had mild COVID-19 (a few samples of this study predate the infection). Cell type and time point are not known.

The sample holds many counts of this clonotype. This chain joins TRBV9 and TRBJ2-5; the D gene is possibly TRBD1 (5 bases). Trimming stripped 1 base from V and 9 bases from J, with 19 bases between. The CDR3 is made up of 15 amino acids. Per the germline V gene, CDR1 is SGDLS and CDR2 is YYNGEE. DNA for the CDR3: TGTGCCAGCAGCGTAAACCCGACAGTCGGAGTTGCCCAGTACTTC. This codes for CASSVNPTVGVAQYF.

This clonotype has only a few counts. The chain joins TRBV4-1 to TRBJ2-1; 9 nucleotides agree with TRBD1. This CDR3 region has 15 residues. The V segment lost 0 bases and the J segment 7 bases; nucleotides outside the gene matches: 4. The germline CDR1 and CDR2 sequences are MGHRA and YSYEKL. Written as DNA, the CDR3 is TGCGCCAGCAGCCAAGATTCAGGGACAGGGAATGAGCAGTTCTTC. Residues: CASSQDSGTGNEQFF.

The chain carries TRBV4-1 and TRBJ2-2; D uncertain. In germline, CDR1 is MGHRA, CDR2 YSYEKL. This CDR3 has 15 amino acids. Trimming removed 0 bases from V and 4 bases from J, with 9 bases in between. The CDR3 DNA reads TGCGCCAGCAGCCAAGATTTCCTCAGCACCGGGGAGCTGTTTTTT. This translates into CASSQDFLSTGELFF.

Only a few counts were recorded for this clonotype. This chain connects TRBV4-2 to TRBJ2-7, with D maybe TRBD2 (6 bases). CDR1 is LGHNA, CDR2 YNFKEQ, per germline. Trimming took off 5 bases at V and 0 bases at J, with 11 bases between the two ends. CDR3 length: 14 amino acids. The CDR3 is CASSTYGGSYEQYV. The CDR3 DNA sequence: TGTGCCAGCAGCACATACGGGGGCTCCTACGAGCAGTACGTC.

The chain couples TRBV5-5 to TRBJ2-7; 8 positions match TRBD1. CDR1 is SGHKS, CDR2 YYEKEE, per germline (reference sequence). This CDR3 is built from 17 residues. After removal of 4 bases from V and 2 bases from J, the junction contained 14 bases not matched to a gene. This CDR3 reads CASSVYSGTGSAYEQYF. CDR3 in DNA: TGTGCCAGCAGCGTGTATTCCGGGACAGGTAGTGCCTACGAGCAGTACTTC.

The chain couples TRBV25-1 to TRBJ2-1, with 9 bases matching TRBD1. Germline assignment: CDR1 MGHDK and CDR2 SYGVNS. There are 14 residues in the CDR3. The J segment lost 6 bases and the V segment lost 7 bases, leaving 7 bases of the junction unmatched. The CDR3 is CASKHRGQSNEQFF. In DNA, the CDR3 is TGTGCCAGCAAACACAGGGGGCAAAGCAATGAGCAGTTCTTC.

This clonotype occurred a few times. J is TRBJ2-5 and V is TRBV7-9; D is undetermined. V lost 7 bases and J 0 bases, leaving 15 bases between the germline ends. This CDR3 contains 15 residues. Germline V CDR1 and CDR2: SEHNR, FQNEAQ (reference sequence). CDR3 sequence (DNA): TGTGCCAGCACCCTCGGGCCCCACTACCAAGAGACCCAGTACTTC. Residues: CASTLGPHYQETQYF.

This clonotype came up a few times. In DNA, the CDR3 is TGTGCCAGCAGCTTATCAGCAGGAAAGACCGGGGAGCTGTTTTTT. As protein: CASSLSAGKTGELFF. The chain joins TRBV11-2 to TRBJ2-2; D uncertain. Germline CDR1 is SGHAT and CDR2 is FQNNGV. This CDR3 region has 15 residues. Deletions cut 2 bases from V and 5 bases from J, with 12 bases between. The full variable domain, with the rest looked up from reference TRBV11-2 and TRBJ2-2, is EAGVAQSPRYKIIEKRQSVAFWCNPISGHATLYWYQQILGQGPKLLIQFQNNGVVDDSQLPKDRFSAERLKGVDSTLKIQPAKLEDSAVYLCASSLSAGKTGELFFGEGSRLTVL.

The chain recombines TRBV6-2 or TRBV6-3 with TRBJ2-7; D perhaps matches TRBD2 (6 bases). Germline CDR1 is MNHEY and CDR2 is SVGEGT. The length of the CDR3 is 14 residues. V was pared by 7 bases and J by 0 bases, with 13 bases between. The CDR3 region is CASKDVGSSYEQYV. The CDR3 DNA is TGTGCCAGCAAGGACGTCGGGAGCTCCTACGAGCAGTACGTC.

In this sample, this clonotype turned up many times. J is TRBJ1-1 and V is TRBV7-2, with TRBD1 as a possible D gene (5 bases). CDR3 size: 15 residues. Between the trimmed V and J ends, which lost 5 bases and 6 bases, there was a span of 19 bases. The germline V gene encodes CDR1 SGHTA and CDR2 FQGNSA. The CDR3 coding sequence is TGTGCCAGCAGCCCACCCCTGGGGGTGAGTGCTGAAGCTTTCTTT. Its translation is CASSPPLGVSAEAFF. The full variable domain, its missing parts supplied by reference TRBV7-2 and TRBJ1-1, is GAGVSQSPSNKVTEKGKDVELRCDPISGHTALYWYRQSLGQGLEFLIYFQGNSAPDKSGLPSDRFSAERTGGSVSTLTIQRTQQEDSAVYLCASSPPLGVSAEAFFGQGTRLTVV.

This clonotype was detected once. An end of the junction does not agree with germline; a read error may underlie this. The V call is TRBV19, the J call TRBJ1-6; 7 bases agree with TRBD1. The germline gives CDR1 LNHDA, CDR2 SQIVND (reference sequence). CDR3 size: 13 residues. The CDR3 DNA is TGTGCCAGTCGGACAGGCCATAATTCACCACTCCACTTT. Translated, it gives CASRTGHNSPLHF.

This clonotype was found a few times. This chain connects TRBV7-2 to TRBJ2-1; D possibly corresponds to TRBD2 (6 bases). In germline, CDR1 is SGHTA, CDR2 FQGNSA. This CDR3 is built from 17 residues. V was pared by 0 bases and J by 0 bases, with 12 bases between. The DNA for the CDR3 is TGTGCCAGCAGCTTAGCTGCTGCGGGGTACTCCTACAATGAGCAGTTCTTC. Amino acids: CASSLAAAGYSYNEQFF.

The table lists this clonotype with a few counts. J is TRBJ1-3 and V is TRBV11-2; possibly TRBD1 for D (6 bases). V was pared by 0 bases and J by 3 bases, with 21 bases between. The CDR3 runs to 19 residues. Germline CDR1 reads SGHAT; CDR2 reads FQNNGV. The CDR3 DNA is TGTGCCAGCAGCTTAGACCCCCGCCAGGGGCGAGGTGGTGGAAACACCATATATTTT. Its protein product is CASSLDPRQGRGGGNTIYF.

The rearrangement links TRBV5-1 to TRBJ1-1; no clear D. CDR3 size: 16 residues. From germline, CDR1 is SGHRS and CDR2 YFSETQ. V gave up 5 bases and J gave up 1 base, with 18 bases separating them. The CDR3 DNA is TGCGCCAGCAGAACCGGATTACGCGCAAGGAACACTGAAGCTTTCTTT. The encoded protein is CASRTGLRARNTEAFF.

This clonotype has a handful of counts. The rearrangement joins TRBV5-1 to TRBJ2-3; 9 bases agree with TRBD2. This CDR3 is built from 16 residues. Looked up from germline, CDR1 is SGHRS and CDR2 is YFSETQ. The V and J ends lost 1 base and 1 base, in that order; junction bases with no gene match: 4. The CDR3 DNA reads TGCGCCAGCAGCTTGTTCCCTAGCGGGGGCACAGATACGCAGTATTTT. It codes for CASSLFPSGGTDTQYF. Using reference TRBV5-1 and TRBJ2-3 for the parts outside the CDR3, the full variable domain is KAGVTQTPRYLIKTRGQQVTLSCSPISGHRSVSWYQQTPGQGLQFLFEYFSETQRNKGNFPGRFSGRQFSNSRSEMNVSTLELGDSALYLCASSLFPSGGTDTQYFGPGTRLTVL.

The sample holds many counts of this clonotype. This rearrangement joins TRBV5-6 to TRBJ1-2; a weak D match, TRBD1 (6 bases). V was pared by 0 bases and J by 4 bases, with 19 bases between. CDR1 and CDR2 (germline): SGHDT, YYEEEE. The CDR3 totals 17 residues. In DNA form, the CDR3 reads TGTGCCAGCAGCTTGGAACTGGACAGACCCTTGGGCTATGGCTACACCTTC. As protein: CASSLELDRPLGYGYTF.

The rearrangement uses TRBV3-1 and TRBJ2-3, with TRBD1 matching 10 bases. The junction had 11 bases not matched to a gene; V was cut back by 2 bases and J by 6 bases. This CDR3 spans 17 amino acids. CDR1 is LGHDT and CDR2 is YNNKEL in the germline V gene (reference sequence). The CDR3 is CASSQRTGGRAADTQYF. The CDR3 bases are TGTGCCAGCAGCCAACGGACAGGGGGACGGGCGGCCGATACGCAGTATTTT.

This clonotype was seen only once. The chain recombines TRBV12-3 or TRBV12-4 with TRBJ1-5; perhaps TRBD1 as D (5 bases). Trimming cost V 1 base and J 10 bases, with 11 bases left between them. The CDR3 extends over 13 amino acids. The CDR3 region is CASSLEDSLPQHF. The CDR3 nucleotides are TGTGCCAGCAGTTTAGAAGACAGCCTCCCCCAGCATTTT.

This chain joins TRBV20-1 and TRBJ2-6; 8 bases fit TRBD1. This CDR3 has 17 residues. Trimming removed 5 bases from V and 1 base from J; junction bases left unmatched: 10. CDR1 DFQATT and CDR2 SNEGSKA come from the germline V gene (reference sequence). As DNA, the CDR3 is TGCAGTGCTCGAGTTCCGACAGGGGAGTCTGGGGCCAACGTCCTGACTTTC. It is translated as CSARVPTGESGANVLTF.

The table lists this clonotype with a few counts. The chain links TRBV5-6 to TRBJ1-2, with TRBD1 identical over 7 bases. V was clipped by 3 bases and J by 3 bases; unmatched bases: 5. The germline V gene has CDR1 SGHDT and CDR2 YYEEEE. The CDR3 runs 14 residues. The CDR3 sequence is CASSSTGTDYGYTF. Written as DNA, the CDR3 is TGTGCCAGCAGCTCGACAGGGACTGACTATGGCTACACCTTC. The entire variable domain, with the rest obtained from reference TRBV5-6 and TRBJ1-2, is as follows: DAGVTQSPTHLIKTRGQQVTLRCSPKSGHDTVSWYQQALGQGPQFIFQYYEEEERQRGNFPDRFSGHQFPNYSSELNVNALLLGDSALYLCASSSTGTDYGYTFGSGTRLTVV.

This clonotype was counted only a few times. V usage is TRBV6-5 and J usage is TRBJ1-1; no firm D call. This CDR3 comprises 16 residues. Germline-derived CDR1 and CDR2 are MNHEY and SVGAGI. V was pared by 6 bases and J by 1 base, with 18 bases between. The CDR3 spells CASSPLTGYRNTEAFF. In DNA, the CDR3 is TGTGCCAGCAGCCCCTTGACCGGATACCGGAACACTGAAGCTTTCTTT.

V and J are TRBV7-8 and TRBJ1-1; the D gene is possibly TRBD1 (5 bases). Looked up from germline, CDR1 is SGHVS and CDR2 is FQNEAQ. This CDR3 is 15 amino acids long. Trimming pared 1 base from V and 1 base from J, leaving 10 bases between. The CDR3, as DNA: TGTGCCAGCAGCTTAGAACCGGGGCAGAACACTGAAGCTTTCTTT. Residues: CASSLEPGQNTEAFF.

This chain's CDR3 is CASSSTLTDTQYF. The CDR3 DNA follows: TGCGCCAGCAGCTCCACTCTCACAGATACGCAGTATTTT. The chain joins TRBV5-1 to TRBJ2-3; no clear D gene. CDR1 SGHRS and CDR2 YFSETQ come from the germline V gene. V was cut by 3 bases and J by 2 bases, with 7 bases left in between. CDR3 length equals 13 residues.

The sample holds a few counts of this clonotype. The chain combines TRBV29-1 with TRBJ2-1; D is uncertain. This CDR3 contains 13 residues. Germline loops: CDR1 SQVTM, CDR2 ANQGSEA. The germline V and J ends were trimmed by 3 bases and 3 bases, with 9 bases remaining between them. In DNA form, the CDR3 reads TGCAGCGTTGACAGGAACAGCTACAATGAGCAGTTCTTC. Translation gives CSVDRNSYNEQFF.

This chain uses TRBV5-1 with TRBJ1-5, with D maybe TRBD1 (6 bases). CDR3 length equals 15 residues. Germline V gives CDR1 SGHRS, CDR2 YFSETQ. Trimming cost V 2 bases and J 7 bases, with 16 bases left between them. DNA for the CDR3: TGCGCCAGCAGCTTAGGTCCCTCGGGGGGCCAGCCCCAGCATTTT. It codes for CASSLGPSGGQPQHF.